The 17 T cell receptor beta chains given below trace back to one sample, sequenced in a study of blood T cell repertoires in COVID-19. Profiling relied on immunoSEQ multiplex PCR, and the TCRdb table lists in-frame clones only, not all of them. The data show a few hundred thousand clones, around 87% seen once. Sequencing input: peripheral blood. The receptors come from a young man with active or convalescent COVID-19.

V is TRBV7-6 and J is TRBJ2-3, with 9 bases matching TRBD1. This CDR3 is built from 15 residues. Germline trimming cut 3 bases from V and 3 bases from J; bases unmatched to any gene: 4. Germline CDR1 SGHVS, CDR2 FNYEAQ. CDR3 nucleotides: TGTGCCAGCAGCTTTACAGGGGGCTTGACAGATACGCAGTATTTT. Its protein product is CASSFTGGLTDTQYF.

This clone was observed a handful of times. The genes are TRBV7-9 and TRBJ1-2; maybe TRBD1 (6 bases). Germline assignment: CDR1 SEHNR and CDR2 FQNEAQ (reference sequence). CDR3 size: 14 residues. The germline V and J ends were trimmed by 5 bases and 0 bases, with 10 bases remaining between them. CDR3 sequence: CASSPWTANYGYTF. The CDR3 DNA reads TGTGCCAGCAGCCCATGGACAGCTAACTATGGCTACACCTTC.

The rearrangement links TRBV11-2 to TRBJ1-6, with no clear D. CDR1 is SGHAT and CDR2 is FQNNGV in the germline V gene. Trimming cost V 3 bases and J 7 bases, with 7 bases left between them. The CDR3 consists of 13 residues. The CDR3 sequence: CASSFQSNSPLHF. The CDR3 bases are TGTGCCAGCAGCTTTCAAAGCAATTCACCCCTCCACTTT.

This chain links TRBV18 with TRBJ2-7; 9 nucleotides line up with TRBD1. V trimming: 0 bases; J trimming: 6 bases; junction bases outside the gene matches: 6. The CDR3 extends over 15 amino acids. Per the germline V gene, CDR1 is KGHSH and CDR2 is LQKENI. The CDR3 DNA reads TGTGCCAGCTCACCACCCGGGACAGGGCCTGGCGAGCAGTACTTC. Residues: CASSPPGTGPGEQYF.

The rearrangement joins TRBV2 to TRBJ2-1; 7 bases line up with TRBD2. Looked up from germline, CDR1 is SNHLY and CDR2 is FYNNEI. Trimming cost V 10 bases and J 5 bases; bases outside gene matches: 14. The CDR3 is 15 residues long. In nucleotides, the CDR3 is TGTGCCAACCGGATCGCTAGCGGTTGGAACAATGAGCAGTTCTTC. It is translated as CANRIASGWNNEQFF.

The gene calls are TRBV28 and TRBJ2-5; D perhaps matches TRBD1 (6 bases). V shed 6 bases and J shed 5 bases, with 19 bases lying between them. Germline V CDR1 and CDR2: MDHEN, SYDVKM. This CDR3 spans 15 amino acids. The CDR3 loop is CASSGTEQGWETQYF. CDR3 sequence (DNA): TGTGCCAGCAGCGGTACCGAACAGGGCTGGGAGACCCAGTACTTC.

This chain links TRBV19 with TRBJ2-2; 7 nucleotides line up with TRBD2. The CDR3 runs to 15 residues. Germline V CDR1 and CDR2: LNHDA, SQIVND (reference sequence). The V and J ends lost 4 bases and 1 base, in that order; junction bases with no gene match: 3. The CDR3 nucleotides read TGTGCCAGTAGTAGGACTAGTTGGAACACCGGGGAGCTGTTTTTT. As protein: CASSRTSWNTGELFF.

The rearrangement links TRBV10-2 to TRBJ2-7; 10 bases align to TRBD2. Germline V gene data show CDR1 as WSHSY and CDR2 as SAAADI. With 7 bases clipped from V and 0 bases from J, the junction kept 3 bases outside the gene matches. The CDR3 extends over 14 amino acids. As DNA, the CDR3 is TGCGCCAGCAAGACTAGCGGGTTCTCCTACGAGCAGTACTTC. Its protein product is CASKTSGFSYEQYF.

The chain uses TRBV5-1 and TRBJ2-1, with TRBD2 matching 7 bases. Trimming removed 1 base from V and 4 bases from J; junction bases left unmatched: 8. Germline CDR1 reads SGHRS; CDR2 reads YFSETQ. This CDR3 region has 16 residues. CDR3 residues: CASSLSQRGYYNEQFF. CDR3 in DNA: TGCGCCAGCAGCTTGTCCCAGCGGGGATATTACAATGAGCAGTTCTTC.

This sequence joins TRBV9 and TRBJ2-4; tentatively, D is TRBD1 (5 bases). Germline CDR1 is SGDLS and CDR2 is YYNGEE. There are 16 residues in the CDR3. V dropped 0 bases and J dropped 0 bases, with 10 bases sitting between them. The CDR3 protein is CASSVGQQLAKNIQYF. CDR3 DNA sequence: TGTGCCAGCAGCGTAGGACAGCAGCTAGCCAAAAACATTCAGTACTTC.

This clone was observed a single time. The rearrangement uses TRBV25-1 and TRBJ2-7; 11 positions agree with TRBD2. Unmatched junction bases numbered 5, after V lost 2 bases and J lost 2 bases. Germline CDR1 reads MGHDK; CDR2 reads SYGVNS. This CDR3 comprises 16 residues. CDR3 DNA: TGTGCCAGCAGTGAAACCGGGACTAGCGGTGCCTACGAGCAGTACTTC. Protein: CASSETGTSGAYEQYF.

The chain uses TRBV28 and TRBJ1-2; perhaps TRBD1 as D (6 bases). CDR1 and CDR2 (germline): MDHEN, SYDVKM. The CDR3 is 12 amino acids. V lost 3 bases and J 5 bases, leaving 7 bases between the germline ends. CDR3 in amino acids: CASSFRGYGYTF. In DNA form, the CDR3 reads TGTGCCAGCAGTTTCAGGGGTTATGGCTACACCTTC.

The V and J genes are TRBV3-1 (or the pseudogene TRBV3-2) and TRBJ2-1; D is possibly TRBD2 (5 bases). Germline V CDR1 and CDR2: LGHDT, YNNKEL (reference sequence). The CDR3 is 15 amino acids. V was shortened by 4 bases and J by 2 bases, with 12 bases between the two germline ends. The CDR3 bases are TGTGCCAGCAGCCCACTAGTACATGCCTACAATGAGCAGTTCTTC. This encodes CASSPLVHAYNEQFF.

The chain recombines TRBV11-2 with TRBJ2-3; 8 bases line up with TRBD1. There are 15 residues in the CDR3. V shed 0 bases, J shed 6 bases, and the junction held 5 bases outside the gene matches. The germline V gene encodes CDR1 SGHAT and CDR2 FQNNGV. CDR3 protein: CASSLEQGAVDTQYF. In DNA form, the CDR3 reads TGTGCCAGCAGCTTAGAGCAGGGGGCAGTTGATACGCAGTATTTT.

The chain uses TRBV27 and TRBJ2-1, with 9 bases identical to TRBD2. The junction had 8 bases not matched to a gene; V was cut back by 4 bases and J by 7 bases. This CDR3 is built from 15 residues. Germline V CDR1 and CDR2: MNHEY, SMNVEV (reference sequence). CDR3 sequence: CASSSAGGLGNEQFF. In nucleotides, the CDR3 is TGTGCCAGCAGTTCGGCGGGAGGGCTAGGAAATGAGCAGTTCTTC.

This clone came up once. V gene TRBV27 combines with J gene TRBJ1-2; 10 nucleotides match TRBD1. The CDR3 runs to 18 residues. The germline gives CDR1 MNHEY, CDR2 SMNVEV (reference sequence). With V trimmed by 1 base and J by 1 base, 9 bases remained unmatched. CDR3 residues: CASSLWGLGTGVNYGYTF. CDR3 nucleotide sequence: TGTGCCAGCAGTTTATGGGGCTTGGGGACAGGGGTTAACTATGGCTACACCTTC.

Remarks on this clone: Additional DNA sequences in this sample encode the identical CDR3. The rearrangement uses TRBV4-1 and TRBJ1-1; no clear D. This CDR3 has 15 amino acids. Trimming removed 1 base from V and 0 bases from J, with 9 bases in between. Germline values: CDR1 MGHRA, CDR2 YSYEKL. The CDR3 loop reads CASSQGSAVNTEAFF. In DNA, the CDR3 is TGCGCCAGCAGCCAAGGGTCCGCAGTGAACACTGAAGCTTTCTTT.